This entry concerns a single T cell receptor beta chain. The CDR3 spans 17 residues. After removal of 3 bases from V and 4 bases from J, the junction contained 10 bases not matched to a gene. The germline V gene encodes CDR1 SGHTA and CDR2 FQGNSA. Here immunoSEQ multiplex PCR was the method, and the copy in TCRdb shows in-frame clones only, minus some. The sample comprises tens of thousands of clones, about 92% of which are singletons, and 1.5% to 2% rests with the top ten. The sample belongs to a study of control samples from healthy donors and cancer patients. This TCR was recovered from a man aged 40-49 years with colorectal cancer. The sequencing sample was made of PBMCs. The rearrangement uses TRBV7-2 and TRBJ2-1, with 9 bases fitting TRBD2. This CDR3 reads CASSLASGVRFYNEQFF. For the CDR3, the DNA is TGTGCCAGCAGCTTGGCTAGCGGGGTGAGATTTTACAATGAGCAGTTCTTC.